This entry lists 8 T cell receptor beta chains sequenced from one sample in a study of T cell responses to AZD1222 COVID-19 vaccine. Clones were read by immunoSEQ multiplex PCR, and TCRdb kept only the in-frame ones, dropping some. The sample has around 140,000 clones, 80% to 90% seen once. The material was peripheral blood, obtained on day 0 of AZD1222 vaccination. These receptors were collected from an adult in good health.

This chain joins TRBV5-1 and TRBJ2-2; D is possibly TRBD2 (7 bases). This CDR3 is 18 amino acids long. V gave up 0 bases and J gave up 0 bases, with 15 bases separating them. CDR1 is SGHRS, CDR2 YFSETQ, per germline. CDR3 sequence reads: CASSLAVGGGSNTGELFF. The CDR3 nucleotides are TGCGCCAGCAGCTTGGCCGTCGGCGGGGGCTCGAACACCGGGGAGCTGTTTTTT. The full variable domain, completed using reference TRBV5-1 and TRBJ2-2, is KAGVTQTPRYLIKTRGQQVTLSCSPISGHRSVSWYQQTPGQGLQFLFEYFSETQRNKGNFPGRFSGRQFSNSRSEMNVSTLELGDSALYLCASSLAVGGGSNTGELFFGEGSRLTVL.

CDR3 protein: CASRGDSNYGYTF. The CDR3 nucleotides are TGTGCCAGCAGGGGGGACAGCAACTATGGCTACACCTTC. The genes are TRBV2 and TRBJ1-2; 7 bases align to TRBD1. This CDR3 region has 13 residues. V shed 6 bases and J 2 bases; nucleotides not matched to a gene: 3. Germline V gene sequence: CDR1 SNHLY, CDR2 FYNNEI. The variable domain in full, completed from reference TRBV2 and TRBJ1-2, reads EPEVTQTPSHQVTQMGQEVILRCVPISNHLYFYWYRQILGQKVEFLVSFYNNEISEKSEIFDDQFSVERPDGSNFTLKIRSTKLEDSAMYFCASRGDSNYGYTFGSGTRLTVV.

This chain connects TRBV7-8 to TRBJ1-2; TRBD1 agrees at 7 bases. This CDR3 region has 15 residues. In germline, CDR1 is SGHVS, CDR2 FQNEAQ. The junction had 9 bases not matched to a gene; V was cut back by 0 bases and J by 8 bases. In DNA form, the CDR3 reads TGTGCCAGCAGCTTAGCCCTGACAGGGTGGAAGGGCTACACCTTC. Protein sequence: CASSLALTGWKGYTF.

V usage is TRBV6-5 and J usage is TRBJ1-2; possible D gene TRBD1, 5 bases. CDR3 length: 11 residues. Looked up from germline, CDR1 is MNHEY and CDR2 is SVGAGI. Trimming took 6 bases from V and 8 from J, leaving 10 bases between them. The CDR3 DNA reads as TGTGCCAGCAGCCGGGGGGTCGGCTACACCTTC. Residues: CASSRGVGYTF.

The rearrangement uses TRBV2 and TRBJ2-3, with 7 positions matching TRBD2. Looked up from germline, CDR1 is SNHLY and CDR2 is FYNNEI. V lost 7 bases to trimming and J lost 4 bases; unmatched junction nucleotides: 11. The CDR3 contains 15 residues. CDR3 nucleotide sequence: TGTGCCAGCACGGAGACCGTGGGGGGGGCAGATACGCAGTATTTT. Amino acids: CASTETVGGADTQYF. The full variable domain, completed using reference TRBV2 and TRBJ2-3, is EPEVTQTPSHQVTQMGQEVILRCVPISNHLYFYWYRQILGQKVEFLVSFYNNEISEKSEIFDDQFSVERPDGSNFTLKIRSTKLEDSAMYFCASTETVGGADTQYFGPGTRLTVL.

This chain joins TRBV3-1 (or the pseudogene TRBV3-2) and TRBJ1-1; no reliable D call. The CDR3 is 11 residues long. The V and J ends lost 6 bases and 1 base respectively, with 3 bases between them. The germline CDR1 and CDR2 sequences are LGHDT and YNNKEL (reference sequence). The CDR3 is CASSENTEAFF. The CDR3 nucleotides read TGTGCCAGCAGTGAGAACACTGAAGCTTTCTTT.

The chain links TRBV12-5 to TRBJ2-2; TRBD2 matches 7 bases. Germline V gene lookup returns CDR1 LGHNT and CDR2 FRNRAP. The V gene end was trimmed by 7 bases and the J gene end by 0 bases; junction bases not matched to a gene: 8. This CDR3 contains 16 residues. The DNA for the CDR3 is TGTGCTAGTGTTCAAATAGCGGGTACGAACACCGGGGAGCTGTTTTTT. Translation gives CASVQIAGTNTGELFF.

This chain connects TRBV6-5 to TRBJ2-7; 7 nucleotides agree with TRBD1. This CDR3 has 14 amino acids. The germline CDR1 and CDR2 sequences are MNHEY and SVGAGI. V lost 5 bases to trimming and J lost 2 bases; unmatched junction nucleotides: 6. CDR3 DNA sequence: TGTGCCAGCAGTCCCGGGACAGCCCCCTACGAGCAGTACTTC. This codes for CASSPGTAPYEQYF.